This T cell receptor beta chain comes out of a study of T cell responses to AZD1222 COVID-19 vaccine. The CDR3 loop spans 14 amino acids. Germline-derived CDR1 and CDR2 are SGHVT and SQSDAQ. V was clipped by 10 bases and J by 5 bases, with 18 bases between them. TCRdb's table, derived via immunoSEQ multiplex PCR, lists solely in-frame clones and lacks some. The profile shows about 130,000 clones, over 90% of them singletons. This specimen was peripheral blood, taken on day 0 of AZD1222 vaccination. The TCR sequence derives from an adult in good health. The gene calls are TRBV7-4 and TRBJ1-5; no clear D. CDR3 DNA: TGTGCCACCGAACGGACTGAACGATATCAGCCCCAGCATTTT. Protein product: CATERTERYQPQHF.